This T cell receptor (beta chain) was sequenced during a study of PD-1 blockade in classical Hodgkin lymphoma. Relapse was seen in all patients after autologous stem cell transplantation, and brentuximab vedotin exposure was variable. Researchers report purifying CD4+ T cells from thawed PBMCs by magnetic negative selection. The best responses consisted of complete response, partial response or progressive disease. Study-wide results and caveats: Patients who responded completely had about the same baseline diversity as newly diagnosed patients. Prior therapy or disease activity may underlie the repertoire differences, whose causes remain undefined.

Comments on this clone: Its antigen is currently unknown.

Trimming took 6 bases from V and 1 from J, leaving 14 bases between them. This CDR3 comprises 15 residues. Germline-derived CDR1 and CDR2 are SEHNR and FQNEAQ (reference sequence). Assay: immunoSEQ multiplex PCR; the TCRdb copy retains only in-frame clones and omits some. The table lists about 29,000 clones, around 86% of them singletons. This sequence was found in a human donor with classical Hodgkin lymphoma. The starting material was CD4+ T cells from blood, obtained at baseline. V usage is TRBV7-9 and J usage is TRBJ2-3; no clear D gene. CDR3 region: CASSQLRSRTDTQYF. For the CDR3, the DNA is TGTGCCAGCAGTCAACTTCGGTCCCGCACAGATACGCAGTATTTT.